This record looks at one T cell receptor (beta chain) sequence and its context. Measured with immunoSEQ multiplex PCR; TCRdb has only the in-frame clones, and not every one. The sample yields 70,000 to 100,000 clones, 80% to 90% seen once. This sample stems from a study of OX40 agonist ivuxolimab in advanced cancers. The overall study: Ivuxolimab is a fully human IgG2 antibody that activates OX40 (CD134). Patients treated during dose escalation were battling hepatocellular carcinoma, melanoma, renal cell or head and neck cancer.

Per germline, CDR1 SGHKS and CDR2 YYEKEE (reference sequence). The CDR3 is 16 amino acids. Trimming at V came to 4 bases and at J to 6 bases, leaving 14 bases not matched to a gene. This rearrangement joins TRBV5-5 to TRBJ1-2, with 8 bases lining up with TRBD1. The sample consisted of CD4+ or CD8+ T cells sorted from blood, taken in a trial of the OX40 agonist ivuxolimab. This TCR was sampled from an adult with an advanced solid tumor such as melanoma, head and neck, liver or kidney cancer. The CDR3 reads CASSLDYTDRGDGYTF. As DNA, the CDR3 is TGTGCCAGCAGCCTCGATTACACCGACAGGGGTGATGGCTACACCTTC.